This TCR beta chain was profiled in a study of neurological immune-mediated disorders. Whole-study findings and limits: HTLV-1-associated myelopathy had the most TCR clonal expansion, whereas multiple sclerosis had the least (lower than in healthy controls).

This clonotype has a count of ten or more. Its antigen is undetermined. This CDR3 spans 19 amino acids. After removal of 3 bases from V and 0 bases from J, the junction contained 11 bases not matched to a gene. Germline V gene data show CDR1 as SGDLS and CDR2 as YYNGEE. Each TCR transcript was tagged with a 10-nucleotide random UMI during 5'RACE. A single record per CDR3 protein comes from TCRdb applying MiXCR to the 5' RACE reads. The sample gives approximately 65,000 distinct CDR3 sequences, roughly 5% of which show up once; roughly 5% is in the top ten. The TCR originated in a human donor with multiple sclerosis. The donor label of this sample is uncertain. This rearrangement joins TRBV9 to TRBJ2-6; 8 nucleotides align to TRBD1. What was sequenced was PBMCs. The CDR3 DNA reads as TGTGCCAGCAGCGCCGAAGGACAGGGTTTATCCTCTGGGGCCAACGTCCTGACTTTC. Residues: CASSAEGQGLSSGANVLTF.